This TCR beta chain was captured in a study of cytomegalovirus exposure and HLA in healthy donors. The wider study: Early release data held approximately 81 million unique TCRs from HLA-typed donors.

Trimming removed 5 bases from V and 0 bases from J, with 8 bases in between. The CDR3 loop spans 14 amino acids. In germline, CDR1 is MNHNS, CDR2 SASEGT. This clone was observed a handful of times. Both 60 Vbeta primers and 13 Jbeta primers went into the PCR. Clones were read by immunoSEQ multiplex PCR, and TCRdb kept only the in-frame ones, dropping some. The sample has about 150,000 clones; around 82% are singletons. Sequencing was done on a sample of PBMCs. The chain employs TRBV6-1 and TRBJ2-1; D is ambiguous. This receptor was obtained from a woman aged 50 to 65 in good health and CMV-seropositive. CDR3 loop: CASSKQSSYNEQFF. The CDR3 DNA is TGTGCCAGCAGTAAACAGAGCTCCTACAATGAGCAGTTCTTC.